These 26 T cell receptor beta chains originate from one sample sequenced in a study of blood T cell repertoires in COVID-19. Clones were sequenced by immunoSEQ multiplex PCR, and TCRdb holds only the in-frame ones, with some missing. The sample shows some 350,000 clones, nearly 90% of them seen only once. Sequencing was performed on peripheral blood. The receptors originated from a man between 18 and 35 years old with active or convalescent COVID-19.

The rearrangement links TRBV14 to TRBJ2-2; TRBD2 might be the D (6 bases). Trimming left V 1 base short and J 1 base short, with 13 bases between. CDR1 and CDR2 (germline): SGHDN, FVKESK. The CDR3 has 17 residues. The CDR3 sequence is CASSQAAGLRNTGELFF. CDR3 DNA: TGTGCCAGCAGCCAAGCGGCGGGGTTGCGGAACACCGGGGAGCTGTTTTTT.

The rearrangement joins TRBV7-2 to TRBJ1-6; TRBD1 matches 8 bases. The CDR3 is 18 residues long. V dropped 5 bases and J dropped 0; count of bases not matched to a gene: 9. Germline values: CDR1 SGHTA, CDR2 FQGNSA. This CDR3 reads CASSRTGMGGSYNSPLHF. The CDR3 coding sequence is TGTGCCAGCAGCCGGACAGGGATGGGGGGCTCCTATAATTCACCCCTCCACTTT.

This chain connects TRBV19 to TRBJ2-5; 8 nucleotides match TRBD2. With V trimmed by 1 base and J by 6 bases, 4 bases remained unmatched. The CDR3 length is 14 residues. Germline-derived CDR1 and CDR2 are LNHDA and SQIVND (reference sequence). CDR3 in DNA: TGTGCCAGTAGTATAGGACTAGCGTTCAAGACCCAGTACTTC. Protein: CASSIGLAFKTQYF.

The chain joins TRBV25-1 to TRBJ1-1, with D hard to call. The germline V and J ends were trimmed by 5 bases and 0 bases, with 10 bases remaining between them. Germline V gene data show CDR1 as MGHDK and CDR2 as SYGVNS. This CDR3 has 14 residues. CDR3 sequence: CASSSGVMNTEAFF. The CDR3 nucleotides read TGTGCCAGCAGTTCAGGCGTGATGAACACTGAAGCTTTCTTT.

The chain uses TRBV24-1 and TRBJ2-2; TRBD1 matches at 8 bases. The CDR3 is 15 amino acids. The V gene end was trimmed by 5 bases and the J gene end by 7 bases; junction bases not matched to a gene: 8. Germline V gives CDR1 KGHDR, CDR2 SFDVKD. The DNA for the CDR3 is TGTGCCACCAGTGCGAACAGGGGGTCGATCGGGGAGCTGTTTTTT. Its translation is CATSANRGSIGELFF.

CDR3 coding DNA: TGTGCCAGTAGTACCCCGGTGAGGGCCGATTATAGCAATCAGCCCCAGCATTTT. It translates to CASSTPVRADYSNQPQHF. The genes are TRBV19 and TRBJ1-5; D not resolved. CDR3 size: 18 residues. Between the trimmed V and J ends, which lost 4 bases and 0 bases, there was a span of 19 bases. Germline V CDR1 and CDR2: LNHDA, SQIVND (reference sequence).

This chain joins TRBV25-1 and TRBJ2-5; 8 positions agree with TRBD1. After removal of 3 bases from V and 5 bases from J, the junction contained 8 bases not matched to a gene. The CDR3 runs to 15 residues. CDR1 and CDR2 from the germline V gene are MGHDK and SYGVNS. The CDR3 region has the DNA TGTGCCAGCAGTGAGTCCGCAGGGGGCATGGAGACCCAGTACTTC. Protein product: CASSESAGGMETQYF.

V usage is TRBV19 and J usage is TRBJ1-2; D possibly corresponds to TRBD1 (5 bases). Per germline, CDR1 LNHDA and CDR2 SQIVND (reference sequence). Trimming pared 3 bases from V and 8 bases from J, leaving 16 bases between. CDR3 length equals 14 residues. CDR3 DNA sequence: TGTGCCAGTAGTATCCCCGGGACCGGGAGGGGCTACACCTTC. Protein sequence: CASSIPGTGRGYTF.

As concerns this clone: This sample includes further DNA sequences coding for the same CDR3. This chain links TRBV9 with TRBJ2-3, with 8 bases identical to TRBD1. V gave up 2 bases and J gave up 4 bases; unmatched junction bases: 3. The germline V gene has CDR1 SGDLS and CDR2 YYNGEE. The CDR3 is 14 amino acids. CDR3 bases: TGTGCCAGCAGCGTGGGACAGGCGGCAGATACGCAGTATTTT. It specifies CASSVGQAADTQYF.

V gene TRBV30 combines with J gene TRBJ2-1, with D unresolved. The length of the CDR3 is 11 residues. V gave up 4 bases and J gave up 5 bases, with 6 bases separating them. Per the germline V gene, CDR1 is GTSNPN and CDR2 is SVGIG (reference sequence). This chain's CDR3 is CAWTIHNEQFF. CDR3 in DNA: TGTGCCTGGACTATACACAATGAGCAGTTCTTC.

The chain recombines TRBV27 with TRBJ1-2, with 11 bases matching TRBD1. This CDR3 comprises 15 residues. V was pared by 5 bases and J by 2 bases, with 4 bases of the junction left unmatched. The V gene's germline CDR1 is MNHEY and CDR2 SMNVEV (reference sequence). For the CDR3, the DNA is TGTGCCAGCAGTCCCGGACAGGGGGCGAACTATGGCTACACCTTC. Amino acids: CASSPGQGANYGYTF.

The chain employs TRBV30 and TRBJ2-6; D remains ambiguous. The length of the CDR3 is 14 residues. V was clipped by 2 bases and J by 4 bases, with 9 bases between them. CDR1 GTSNPN and CDR2 SVGIG come from the germline V gene (reference sequence). CDR3 in DNA: TGTGCCTGGAGTTACCAGGCGGGGGCCAACGTCCTGACTTTC. It is translated as CAWSYQAGANVLTF.

The V gene is TRBV28, the J gene TRBJ2-1; the D gene is possibly TRBD2 (6 bases). This CDR3 contains 14 residues. The germline V and J ends were trimmed by 6 bases and 6 bases, with 15 bases remaining between them. CDR1 is MDHEN, CDR2 SYDVKM, per germline. The CDR3 region has the DNA TGTGCCAGCAGACCCTGGAGGGGTCGCAATGAGCAGTTCTTC. Encoded protein: CASRPWRGRNEQFF.

This clone has just a few counts. At one end the junction does not follow the germline gene, possibly because of a read error. V gene TRBV7-3 combines with J gene TRBJ2-3; TRBD1 aligns across 7 bases. The CDR3 is 13 amino acids. The V gene's germline CDR1 is SGHTA and CDR2 FQGTGA. The CDR3 here is CASSLLRGHPQFF. CDR3 in DNA: TGTGCCAGCAGCCTCCTGAGGGGGCACCCCCAATTTTTT. Supplemented by reference TRBV7-3 and TRBJ2-3, the full variable domain reads GAGVSQTPSNKVTEKGKYVELRCDPISGHTALYWYRQSLGQGPEFLIYFQGTGAADDSGLPNDRFFAVRPEGSVSTLKIQRTERGDSAVYLCASSLLRGHPQFFGPGTRLTVL.

The rearrangement links TRBV7-8 to TRBJ1-2; 8 positions match TRBD1. The CDR3 sequence is 16 residues long. CDR1 is SGHVS, CDR2 FQNEAQ, per germline. V trimming: 5 bases; J trimming: 4 bases; junction bases outside the gene matches: 12. CDR3 loop: CASSPQVRQGSYGYTF. The DNA of the CDR3 is TGTGCCAGCAGCCCCCAAGTTCGACAGGGGAGCTATGGCTACACCTTC.

Comments on this clone: Other DNA sequences of this sample code for an identical CDR3. The chain combines TRBV27 with TRBJ1-5; D is unclear. This CDR3 contains 14 residues. Germline CDR1 reads MNHEY; CDR2 reads SMNVEV (reference sequence). V dropped 0 bases and J dropped 1 base, with 4 bases sitting between them. For the CDR3, the DNA is TGTGCCAGCAGTTTATCGGGCAGCAATCAGCCCCAGCATTTT. Residues: CASSLSGSNQPQHF.

The chain couples TRBV27 to TRBJ1-1; D is ambiguous. Trimming removed 5 bases from V and 10 bases from J, with 14 bases in between. CDR1 and CDR2 from the germline V gene are MNHEY and SMNVEV (reference sequence). The CDR3 spans 12 residues. The CDR3 is CASSPSGSAAFF. The DNA for the CDR3 is TGTGCCAGCAGTCCCTCCGGGAGCGCAGCTTTCTTT.

V gene TRBV3-1 (or the pseudogene TRBV3-2) combines with J gene TRBJ2-2; weak D call: TRBD2 (5 bases). V was cut by 0 bases and J by 4 bases, with 12 bases left in between. The germline gives CDR1 LGHDT, CDR2 YNNKEL (reference sequence). The CDR3 spans 16 residues. The CDR3 region has the DNA TGTGCCAGCAGCCAAGATAAAGCGGTTGGCACCGGGGAGCTGTTTTTT. Translation: CASSQDKAVGTGELFF.

V and J are TRBV24-1 and TRBJ1-2; D gene unclear. Trimming removed 9 bases from V and 1 base from J, with 5 bases in between. CDR3 length: 11 amino acids. Germline CDR1 is KGHDR and CDR2 is SFDVKD. The CDR3 region has the DNA TGTGCCACCCGGGATAACTATGGCTACACCTTC. Translation gives CATRDNYGYTF.

The chain employs TRBV5-6 and TRBJ2-1; D unclear. The germline CDR1 and CDR2 sequences are SGHDT and YYEEEE. The CDR3 covers 13 residues. Trimming pared 1 base from V and 4 bases from J, leaving 6 bases between. CDR3 nucleotide sequence: TGTGCCAGCAGCTTGAGGCGGTACAATGAGCAGTTCTTC. Translating gives CASSLRRYNEQFF.

This clone was counted a single time. V gene TRBV6-5 combines with J gene TRBJ2-3, with 8 bases aligning to TRBD1. With V trimmed by 4 bases and J by 1 base, 4 bases remained unmatched. CDR3 size: 15 residues. The germline V gene encodes CDR1 MNHEY and CDR2 SVGAGI. This CDR3 is CASSSDRGRTDTQYF. The CDR3 coding sequence is TGTGCCAGCAGTTCAGACAGGGGCCGCACAGATACGCAGTATTTT.

The chain couples TRBV5-5 to TRBJ1-6; 7 nucleotides match TRBD1. Germline V gene sequence: CDR1 SGHKS, CDR2 YYEKEE (reference sequence). The CDR3 has 15 amino acids. The trim removed 4 bases at V and 3 bases at J, leaving 4 bases unmatched. The DNA of the CDR3 is TGTGCCAGCAGCGGGGGGACAGTCTATAATTCACCCCTCCACTTT. Its protein product is CASSGGTVYNSPLHF.

This sequence joins TRBV12-3 or TRBV12-4 and TRBJ1-6; weak D call: TRBD1 (5 bases). The CDR3 length is 13 residues. V lost 5 bases to trimming and J lost 8 bases, with 10 bases between them. The CDR3 is CASSPRQYSPLHF. The CDR3 bases are TGTGCCAGCAGTCCGCGACAGTATTCACCCCTCCACTTT.

CDR3 coding DNA: TGTGCCAGCAGCCAAATACTGGGACTAGCAGCCGAGCAGTACTTC. It specifies CASSQILGLAAEQYF. The J gene is TRBJ2-7, the V gene TRBV4-2; 9 bases agree with TRBD2. The CDR3 has 15 amino acids. Trimming cost V 2 bases and J 6 bases; bases outside gene matches: 8. Per the germline V gene, CDR1 is LGHNA and CDR2 is YNFKEQ.

V usage is TRBV6-5 and J usage is TRBJ1-4; 8 bases are a match to TRBD1. V lost 5 bases and J lost 8; bases outside the gene matches: 7. Germline CDR1 is MNHEY and CDR2 is SVGAGI. The CDR3 covers 14 residues. The DNA of the CDR3 is TGTGCCAGCAGTCGGACAGGGCTTAACGAAAAACTGTTTTTT. It is translated as CASSRTGLNEKLFF.

V usage is TRBV4-1 and J usage is TRBJ2-7; 7 positions match TRBD1. Germline CDR1 MGHRA, CDR2 YSYEKL. Trimming cost V 1 base and J 5 bases; bases outside gene matches: 2. This CDR3 is 13 amino acids long. The CDR3 spells CASSQGQGDEQYF. For the CDR3, the DNA is TGCGCCAGCAGCCAAGGACAGGGCGACGAGCAGTACTTC.